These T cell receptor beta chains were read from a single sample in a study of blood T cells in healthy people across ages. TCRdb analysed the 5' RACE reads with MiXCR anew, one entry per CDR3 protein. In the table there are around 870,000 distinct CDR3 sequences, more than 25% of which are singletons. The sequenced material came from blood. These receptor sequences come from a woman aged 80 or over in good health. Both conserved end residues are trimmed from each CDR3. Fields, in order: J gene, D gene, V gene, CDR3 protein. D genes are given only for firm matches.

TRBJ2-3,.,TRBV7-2,ASSRGSDSFGDTQY
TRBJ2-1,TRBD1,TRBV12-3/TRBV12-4,ASSRTGGRYNEQF
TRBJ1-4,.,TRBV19,ASSNHRNEKLF
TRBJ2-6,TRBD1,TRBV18,ASSGDRNSGANVLT
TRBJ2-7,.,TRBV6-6,ASSEWDYEQY
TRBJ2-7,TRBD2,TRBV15,ATSSRTSSGEQY
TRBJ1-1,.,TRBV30,ASPRGAGGTEAF
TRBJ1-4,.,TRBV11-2,ASSFLQNEKLF
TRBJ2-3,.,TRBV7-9,ASTTTTDTQY
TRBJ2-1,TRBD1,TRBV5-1,ASAGTGGYNEQF
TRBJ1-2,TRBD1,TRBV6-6,ASSYTTGATNHGYT
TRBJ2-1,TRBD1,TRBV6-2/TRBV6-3,ASSPPGQPLHNEQF
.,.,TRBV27,AIKSGRVGETQY
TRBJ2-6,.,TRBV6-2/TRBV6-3,ASSYPYSGANVLT
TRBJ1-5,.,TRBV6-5,ASRLMGGGNQPQH
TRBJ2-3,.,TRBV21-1,AGSKEVRDTQY
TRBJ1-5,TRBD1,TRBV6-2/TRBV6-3,ASGTGGVQPQH
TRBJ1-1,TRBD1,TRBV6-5,ASGGTALNTEAF
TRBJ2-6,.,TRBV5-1,ASSFVQSGANVLT
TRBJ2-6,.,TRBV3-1,ASSQDISGANVLT
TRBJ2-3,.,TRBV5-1,ASSLGTTDTQY
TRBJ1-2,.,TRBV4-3,ASSQEPSRESGYT
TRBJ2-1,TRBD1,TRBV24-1,ATSDHDRESYDEQF
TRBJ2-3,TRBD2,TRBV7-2,ASSLEAGGSPFTDTQY
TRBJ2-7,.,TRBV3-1,ASSHTMHEQY
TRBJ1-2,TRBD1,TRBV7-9,ASSLTGASYGYT
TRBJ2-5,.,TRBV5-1,ASSLHQLETQY
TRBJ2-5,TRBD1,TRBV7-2,ASRTGGETQY
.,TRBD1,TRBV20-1,SADLTGTGYNEQY
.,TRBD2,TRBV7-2,ASSLAVAGGGETQY
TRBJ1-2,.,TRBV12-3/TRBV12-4,ASSLLADRGYT
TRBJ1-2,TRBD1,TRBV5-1,ASSLSGGFGYT
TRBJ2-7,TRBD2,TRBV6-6,ASSYSREQYEQY
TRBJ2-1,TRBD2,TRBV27,ASSYVGTSEHNEQF
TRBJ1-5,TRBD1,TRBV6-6,ASRQTGAGQPQH
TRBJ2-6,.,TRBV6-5,ASSYSRLGGSSSGANVLT
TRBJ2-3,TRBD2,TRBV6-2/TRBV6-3,ASNALAGGTDTQY
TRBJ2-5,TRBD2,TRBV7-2,ASSRRGGVETQY
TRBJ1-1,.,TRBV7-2,ASSSLVGAGNTEAF
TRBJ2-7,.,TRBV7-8,ASSLGYASYEQY
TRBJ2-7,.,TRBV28,ASSLRQEPYEQY
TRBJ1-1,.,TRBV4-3,ASSQEGRPGAEAF
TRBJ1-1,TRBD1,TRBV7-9,ASSSMGDRRIEAF
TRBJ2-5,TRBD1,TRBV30,AWSKGARETQY